This entry lists 2 T cell receptor beta chains sequenced from one sample in a study of CD8 T cells in Susac syndrome (dated by TCRdb to about 2019). The library relied on the immunoSEQ multiplex PCR assay. RNA was extracted using the RNeasy kit, and about 0.45 to 1 microgram was reverse transcribed with random hexamers. TCRdb reprocessing: public reads trimmed at Q25 with fastp, clones called with MiXCR, in-frame beta chains kept. Rows are unified per CDR3 protein, each entry keeping the most common DNA and genes. Across this sample there are hundreds of thousands of distinct CDR3 sequences, with 70% to 90% seen only once. The biggest ten clones account for around 0.2% of the sample. The sample was CD8+ T cells from PBMCs. The receptors come from a human donor with multiple sclerosis.

The chain is built from TRBV15 and TRBJ2-7; 9 positions match TRBD1. The germline V gene encodes CDR1 LNHNV and CDR2 YYDKDF (reference sequence). The J segment lost 5 bases and the V segment lost 5 bases, leaving 13 bases of the junction unmatched. CDR3 size: 16 residues. The CDR3 protein is CATSSHRDRVDHEQYF. As DNA, the CDR3 is TGTGCCACCAGCTCACACCGGGACAGGGTTGATCACGAGCAGTACTTC.

This chain connects TRBV7-9 to TRBJ2-1; D remains unclear. The CDR3 runs 13 residues. From germline, CDR1 is SEHNR and CDR2 FQNEAQ (reference sequence). Trimming pared 4 bases from V and 9 bases from J, leaving 13 bases between. The CDR3 loop reads CASSSVPGSEQFF. Here the CDR3 DNA reads TGTGCCAGCAGCTCCGTCCCTGGCTCTGAGCAGTTCTTC.